The clone carrying this T cell receptor (beta chain) was counted a few times. What it binds is not known. The data originate from a study of cytomegalovirus exposure and HLA in healthy donors. Findings and caveats of the study: Most CMV-associated TCR beta chains appeared HLA-restricted in a later analysis.

Everyone who donated was a healthy bone marrow donor. Although they were nominally healthy when sampled, donors likely had unrecorded immune exposures. Researchers ran the PCR with 60 Vbeta and 13 Jbeta primers. Data came from immunoSEQ multiplex PCR; TCRdb stores just in-frame clones and leaves some out. The sample includes about 150,000 clones, 75% to 90% seen only once; the top ten take less than 3.5%. Sequenced material: PBMCs. The sequence derives from a woman in her 30s in good health and CMV-seronegative.

CDR3 protein: CASRNRGPPFYEQYF. In DNA form, the CDR3 reads TGTGCCAGCAGAAACAGGGGGCCGCCCTTTTACGAGCAGTACTTC. The chain is built from TRBV6-1 and TRBJ2-7; 9 bases match TRBD1. V was pared by 6 bases and J by 4 bases, with 10 bases of the junction left unmatched. The CDR3 contains 15 residues. Germline CDR1 reads MNHNS; CDR2 reads SASEGT.